These 32 T cell receptor beta chains were all obtained from the same sample, sequenced in a study of T cells in Graves' hyperthyroidism and ophthalmopathy. RNA transcripts were the template for amplifying TCR beta CDR3 regions. The TCR CDR3 first-round RT-PCR relied on the HTBI primer set. TCRdb reanalysed the multiplex PCR reads using MiXCR and keeps one entry per CDR3 protein. The data contain over 500,000 distinct CDR3 sequences, 17% of them seen just once; the ten biggest clones take up 17%. Sequencing used blood. These receptors all come from a woman aged 18-30 years with Graves' ophthalmopathy.

The sample holds many counts of this clonotype. The chain combines TRBV20-1 with TRBJ1-1; 8 bases fit TRBD1. V trimming: 0 bases; J trimming: 7 bases; junction bases outside the gene matches: 4. The CDR3 is 13 residues long. CDR1 is DFQATT, CDR2 SNEGSKA, per germline (reference sequence). The CDR3 loop reads CSARDRGRGEAFF. The CDR3 bases are TGCAGTGCTAGAGACAGGGGGCGCGGTGAAGCTTTCTTT.

The chain combines TRBV7-9 with TRBJ2-5, with unresolved D. Germline assignment: CDR1 SEHNR and CDR2 FQNEAQ (reference sequence). The germline V and J ends were trimmed by 3 bases and 4 bases, with 9 bases remaining between them. There are 13 residues in the CDR3. The CDR3 spells CASSFARGETQYF. The CDR3 region has the DNA TGTGCCAGCAGCTTTGCCAGAGGAGAGACCCAGTACTTC.

This clonotype was counted between two and nine times. The chain carries TRBV5-4 and TRBJ2-1; D call uncertain. The CDR3 totals 14 residues. Trimming removed 0 bases from V and 5 bases from J, with 9 bases in between. CDR1 is SGHNT and CDR2 is YYREEE in the germline V gene (reference sequence). The CDR3 DNA reads TGTGCCAGCAGCTTGGCGGTACCTAACAATGAGCAGTTCTTC. Translation: CASSLAVPNNEQFF. Supplemented by reference TRBV5-4 and TRBJ2-1, the full variable domain reads ETGVTQSPTHLIKTRGQQVTLRCSSQSGHNTVSWYQQALGQGPQFIFQYYREEENGRGNFPPRFSGLQFPNYSSELNVNALELDDSALYLCASSLAVPNNEQFFGPGTRLTVL.

V usage is TRBV5-6 and J usage is TRBJ2-1; D may be TRBD2 (7 bases). The ends were cut back, 4 bases at V and 0 bases at J, with 14 bases in the middle. In germline, CDR1 is SGHDT, CDR2 YYEEEE. The CDR3 consists of 16 residues. CDR3 sequence (DNA): TGTGCCAGCAGCAGAAAAGGGGGGGGCTCCTACAATGAGCAGTTCTTC. Its translation is CASSRKGGGSYNEQFF.

The chain recombines TRBV29-1 with TRBJ1-1, with 7 bases matching TRBD1. The CDR3 length is 14 residues. Per the germline V gene, CDR1 is SQVTM and CDR2 is ANQGSEA. V was clipped by 3 bases and J by 4 bases; unmatched bases: 8. CDR3 in amino acids: CSVDSTGVLTEAFF. The CDR3, as DNA: TGCAGCGTTGATAGTACAGGGGTTCTCACTGAAGCTTTCTTT. Looking up the rest from reference TRBV29-1 and TRBJ1-1 gives the full variable domain: SAVISQKPSRDICQRGTSLTIQCQVDSQVTMMFWYRQQPGQSLTLIATANQGSEATYESGFVIDKFPISRPNLTFSTLTVSNMSPEDSSIYLCSVDSTGVLTEAFFGQGTRLTVV.

Regarding this clonotype: At one end, the junction sequence differs from germline, possibly due to a read error. This sequence joins TRBV11-2 and TRBJ2-3; 7 nucleotides agree with TRBD2. Germline V lookup: CDR1 SGHAT, CDR2 FQNNGV. This CDR3 is built from 15 residues. As DNA, the CDR3 is TGTGCCAACAGCTTAGCTTTTGGGGGGGCAGATACGCAGTATTTT. Protein product: CANSLAFGGADTQYF.

This clonotype came up many times. This sequence joins TRBV6-2 or TRBV6-3 and TRBJ2-5; TRBD2 matches at 7 bases. With V trimmed by 6 bases and J by 5 bases, 15 bases remained unmatched. The CDR3 spans 16 residues. The germline V gene encodes CDR1 MNHEY and CDR2 SVGEGT. Written as DNA, the CDR3 is TGTGCCAGCAGATCCTTTGGGACGGGAGGAGGGGAGACCCAGTACTTC. This encodes CASRSFGTGGGETQYF.

This clonotype was counted only a few times. The chain uses TRBV12-5 and TRBJ1-1; no definite D call. CDR3 size: 12 residues. Germline CDR1 LGHNT, CDR2 FRNRAP. Between the trimmed V and J ends, which lost 4 bases and 10 bases, there was a span of 13 bases. In nucleotides, the CDR3 is TGTGCTAGTGGTTACCAAGAATCTCGAGCTTTCTTT. Protein product: CASGYQESRAFF.

This clonotype was counted at least ten times. The chain couples TRBV2 to TRBJ2-1; 15 bases are shared with TRBD2. J gave up 1 base and V 4 bases, and 5 bases lay outside the gene matches. Germline V gene lookup returns CDR1 SNHLY and CDR2 FYNNEI. CDR3 length: 18 amino acids. In DNA form, the CDR3 reads TGTGCCAGCAGTGGGACTAGCGGGAGGGCAGGTTCCTACAATGAGCAGTTCTTC. Its protein is CASSGTSGRAGSYNEQFF.

This clonotype has ten or more counts. The rearrangement uses TRBV7-9 and TRBJ2-5; TRBD1 might be the D (6 bases). This CDR3 has 16 residues. Trimming took 5 bases from V and 1 from J, leaving 17 bases between them. Germline V gives CDR1 SEHNR, CDR2 FQNEAQ (reference sequence). CDR3 sequence reads: CASSPSLGAPQETQYF. CDR3 nucleotide sequence: TGTGCCAGCAGCCCTAGCCTGGGGGCACCCCAAGAGACCCAGTACTTC.

J is TRBJ1-5 and V is TRBV6-2 or TRBV6-3; D is uncertain. CDR1 and CDR2 from the germline V gene are MNHEY and SVGEGT. This CDR3 comprises 15 residues. Trimming stripped 5 bases from V and 6 bases from J, with 17 bases between. The CDR3 loop is CASSDWGRRGQPQHF. The CDR3 nucleotides are TGTGCCAGCAGTGACTGGGGTCGACGGGGTCAGCCCCAGCATTTT.

In its sample, this clonotype was seen many times. The chain recombines TRBV28 with TRBJ2-1; TRBD2 is a possible D gene (6 bases). The germline CDR1 and CDR2 sequences are MDHEN and SYDVKM. With 6 bases removed from V and 7 bases from J, the gap between germline ends came to 10 bases. This CDR3 region has 12 residues. The CDR3 reads CASSKGRNEQFF. The DNA for the CDR3 is TGTGCCAGCAGCAAGGGGAGGAATGAGCAGTTCTTC.

V is TRBV6-1 and J is TRBJ2-1, with TRBD1 matching over 8 bases. J gave up 0 bases and V 5 bases, and 3 bases lay outside the gene matches. Germline V gives CDR1 MNHNS, CDR2 SASEGT. The CDR3 length is 15 residues. CDR3 bases: TGTGCCAGCAGTCCGGACAGGGTCTCCTACAATGAGCAGTTCTTC. Protein: CASSPDRVSYNEQFF.

This clonotype was recorded a few times. J is TRBJ2-7 and V is TRBV5-1; maybe TRBD1 (6 bases). Trimming took off 0 bases at V and 3 bases at J, with 10 bases between the two ends. The CDR3 runs to 14 residues. Per germline, CDR1 SGHRS and CDR2 YFSETQ. Here the CDR3 reads CASSLGQDSYEQYF. CDR3 bases: TGCGCCAGCAGCTTGGGACAGGACAGCTACGAGCAGTACTTC.

This clonotype showed up just a few times. This sequence joins TRBV20-1 and TRBJ2-7; 7 bases match TRBD1. The CDR3 is 14 residues long. Germline V lookup: CDR1 DFQATT, CDR2 SNEGSKA (reference sequence). Trimming took 5 bases from V and 2 from J; bases not matched to a gene: 9. CDR3 sequence (DNA): TGCAGTGCTTCTCAGACAGGGAATGCCTACGAGCAGTACTTC. Residues: CSASQTGNAYEQYF.

At least ten counts were recorded for this clonotype. The rearrangement joins TRBV6-2 or TRBV6-3 to TRBJ1-2; D is unresolved. The CDR3 is 14 residues long. Trimming took 7 bases from V and 6 from J, leaving 18 bases between them. The V gene's germline CDR1 is MNHEY and CDR2 SVGEGT. CDR3 in DNA: TGTGCCAGCACCCCGATGGGTTCGTCCCATGGCTACACCTTC. Translation gives CASTPMGSSHGYTF.

About this clonotype: A much more abundant neighbour one base away suggests this may be a read error. CDR3 region: CANIPRGLGNGYTF. The CDR3 DNA is TGTGCCAACATTCCCCGGGGTCTGGGAAATGGCTACACCTTC. The rearrangement joins TRBV6-1 to TRBJ1-2; D is unresolved. Trimming shortened V by 10 bases and J by 6 bases, and 21 bases separated the two germline ends. This CDR3 region has 14 residues. The germline CDR1 and CDR2 sequences are MNHNS and SASEGT.

This clonotype was found a few times. The rearrangement joins TRBV11-2 to TRBJ2-1; D perhaps matches TRBD2 (7 bases). The germline V and J ends were trimmed by 5 bases and 2 bases, with 16 bases remaining between them. CDR1 and CDR2 (germline): SGHAT, FQNNGV. There are 16 residues in the CDR3. In DNA form, the CDR3 reads TGTGCCAGCAGCCCTTTGGGGGGGCGTGCCTACAATGAGCAGTTCTTC. It translates to CASSPLGGRAYNEQFF.

This clonotype appeared many times. For the CDR3, the DNA is TGTGCCAGCAGTGAGGTGGGGACTAGAGAAGGATTTGGCAAAAACATTCAGTACTTC. Its translation is CASSEVGTREGFGKNIQYF. The chain carries TRBV2 and TRBJ2-4; TRBD2 matches at 8 bases. The CDR3 is 19 amino acids. J gave up 3 bases and V 3 bases, and 16 bases lay outside the gene matches. Germline V gene data show CDR1 as SNHLY and CDR2 as FYNNEI.

The chain has TRBV11-2 and TRBJ1-1, with D possibly matching TRBD1 (6 bases). Germline V gene sequence: CDR1 SGHAT, CDR2 FQNNGV. Deletions cut 5 bases from V and 1 base from J, with 14 bases between. CDR3 length: 15 amino acids. The CDR3 loop is CASSRVQGWNTEAFF. CDR3 DNA sequence: TGTGCCAGCAGCCGCGTCCAGGGGTGGAACACTGAAGCTTTCTTT.

This clonotype was seen ten or more times. This sequence joins TRBV30 and TRBJ1-4; TRBD1 aligns across 9 bases. Looked up from germline, CDR1 is GTSNPN and CDR2 is SVGIG (reference sequence). The CDR3 runs 16 residues. V shed 2 bases and J 8 bases; nucleotides not matched to a gene: 12. The CDR3 DNA sequence: TGTGCCTGGAGTAGGGGACAGGGAGCTCCGTGGGAAAAACTGTTTTTT. Translation gives CAWSRGQGAPWEKLFF. The full variable domain, with the rest looked up from reference TRBV30 and TRBJ1-4, is SQTIHQWPATLVQPVGSPLSLECTVEGTSNPNLYWYRQAAGRGLQLLFYSVGIGQISSEVPQNLSASRPQDRQFILSSKKLLLSDSGFYLCAWSRGQGAPWEKLFFGSGTQLSVL.

V gene TRBV5-1 combines with J gene TRBJ2-3; weak D call: TRBD1 (5 bases). The CDR3 has 16 residues. The V gene's germline CDR1 is SGHRS and CDR2 YFSETQ. Trimming took 4 bases from V and 2 from J, leaving 17 bases between them. In DNA, the CDR3 is TGCGCCAGCAGCCCGGCCAGGGAACGATACACAGATACGCAGTATTTT. Its protein is CASSPARERYTDTQYF.

This clonotype was seen at least ten times. The chain employs TRBV7-8 and TRBJ1-1; tentatively, D is TRBD1 (5 bases). Germline CDR1 SGHVS, CDR2 FQNEAQ. Trimming pared 5 bases from V and 7 bases from J, leaving 14 bases between. The CDR3 consists of 13 residues. CDR3 loop: CASSPGRRFEAFF. The CDR3 bases are TGTGCCAGCAGCCCGGGACGGCGCTTTGAAGCTTTCTTT.

This clonotype was picked up a small number of times. V gene TRBV20-1 combines with J gene TRBJ2-3, with D perhaps matching TRBD2 (5 bases). Per germline, CDR1 DFQATT and CDR2 SNEGSKA (reference sequence). V was cut by 3 bases and J by 1 base, with 14 bases left in between. The CDR3 has 15 residues. CDR3: CSARRAGPGTDTQYF. CDR3 in DNA: TGCAGTGCTAGGAGGGCAGGCCCTGGCACAGATACGCAGTATTTT.

This clonotype was seen at least ten times. The CDR3 reads CASSFGDPGETQYF. The CDR3 DNA follows: TGTGCCAGCAGCTTCGGGGATCCCGGAGAGACCCAGTACTTC. The rearrangement uses TRBV11-2 and TRBJ2-5; a weak D match, TRBD2 (5 bases). CDR3 size: 14 residues. CDR1 and CDR2 (germline): SGHAT, FQNNGV. The V and J ends lost 3 bases and 4 bases respectively, with 12 bases between them.

This sequence joins TRBV2 and TRBJ1-5; no clear D gene. The germline V gene has CDR1 SNHLY and CDR2 FYNNEI. Between the trimmed V and J ends, which lost 6 bases and 8 bases, there was a span of 17 bases. This CDR3 contains 14 residues. The CDR3 sequence: CASSRASPGEPQHF. For the CDR3, the DNA is TGTGCCAGCAGCCGAGCTAGCCCGGGAGAGCCCCAGCATTTT.

In its sample, this clonotype was seen many times. This chain joins TRBV10-3 and TRBJ2-7, with TRBD1 matching over 7 bases. The CDR3 loop spans 14 amino acids. V shed 11 bases, J shed 1 base, and the junction held 11 bases outside the gene matches. Germline CDR1 is ENHRY and CDR2 is SYGVKD. The CDR3 here is CASHRTGTSYEQYF. The CDR3 DNA reads as TGTGCCTCCCACCGGACAGGTACTTCCTACGAGCAGTACTTC.

In its sample, this clonotype was seen many times. The chain uses TRBV3-1 and TRBJ1-1; no firm D call. Trimming removed 0 bases at V and 3 bases at J, with 5 bases between. Germline lookup yields CDR1 LGHDT and CDR2 YNNKEL (reference sequence). This CDR3 has 13 amino acids. CDR3 nucleotide sequence: TGTGCCAGCAGCCAAGATCTCCACACTGAAGCTTTCTTT. Amino acids: CASSQDLHTEAFF.

This clonotype came up many times. The rearrangement links TRBV29-1 to TRBJ1-2; D perhaps matches TRBD1 (5 bases). Germline V gene sequence: CDR1 SQVTM, CDR2 ANQGSEA. The CDR3 is made up of 14 amino acids. V lost 1 base and J lost 0, with 9 bases in between. CDR3 nucleotides: TGCAGCGTTGAAGGTGGGGGAGCTAACTATGGCTACACCTTC. It is translated as CSVEGGGANYGYTF.

The J gene is TRBJ1-2, the V gene TRBV5-5; unclear D gene. Germline CDR1 is SGHKS and CDR2 is YYEKEE (reference sequence). CDR3 length equals 14 residues. V gave up 1 base and J gave up 6 bases, with 13 bases separating them. The DNA of the CDR3 is TGTGCCAGCAGCTTGTTGTTTTCACATGATGGCTACACCTTC. Its translation is CASSLLFSHDGYTF.

The J gene is TRBJ2-7, the V gene TRBV2, with 10 bases fitting TRBD1. Per the germline V gene, CDR1 is SNHLY and CDR2 is FYNNEI. The CDR3 sequence is 15 residues long. V gave up 4 bases and J gave up 2 bases; unmatched junction bases: 5. CDR3 sequence reads: CASSGTGGIPYEQYF. The CDR3 DNA follows: TGTGCCAGCAGTGGGACAGGGGGTATCCCCTACGAGCAGTACTTC. Full variable domain (remainder filled in from reference TRBV2 and TRBJ2-7): EPEVTQTPSHQVTQMGQEVILRCVPISNHLYFYWYRQILGQKVEFLVSFYNNEISEKSEIFDDQFSVERPDGSNFTLKIRSTKLEDSAMYFCASSGTGGIPYEQYFGPGTRLTVT.

This clonotype has at least ten counts. The rearrangement uses TRBV3-1 and TRBJ2-7; 8 positions match TRBD2. The CDR3 has 15 residues. V was clipped by 1 base and J by 6 bases; unmatched bases: 8. Germline V lookup: CDR1 LGHDT, CDR2 YNNKEL (reference sequence). The CDR3 DNA follows: TGTGCCAGCAGCCAAGCCGCCGGGAGGGCCCGCGAGCAGTACTTC. As protein: CASSQAAGRAREQYF.